This TCR beta chain is drawn from a study of beta chain features in type 1 diabetes. Isolated RNA was reverse transcribed in full, so expressed TCRB transcripts were sequenced. Here immunoSEQ multiplex PCR was the method, and the copy in TCRdb shows in-frame clones only, minus some. The sample records about 140,000 clones, 9% to 10% being singletons. The CDR3 consists of 11 residues. Germline assignment: CDR1 DFQATT and CDR2 SNEGSKA (reference sequence). V was pared by 0 bases and J by 8 bases, with 6 bases between. This clonotype was obtained from a woman aged 40 to 50 in good health. Sequencing input: central memory CD4+ T cells from blood. V usage is TRBV20-1 and J usage is TRBJ2-3; D is unresolved. This chain's CDR3 is CSARESVTQYF. As DNA, the CDR3 is TGCAGTGCTAGAGAGTCCGTTACGCAGTATTTT.